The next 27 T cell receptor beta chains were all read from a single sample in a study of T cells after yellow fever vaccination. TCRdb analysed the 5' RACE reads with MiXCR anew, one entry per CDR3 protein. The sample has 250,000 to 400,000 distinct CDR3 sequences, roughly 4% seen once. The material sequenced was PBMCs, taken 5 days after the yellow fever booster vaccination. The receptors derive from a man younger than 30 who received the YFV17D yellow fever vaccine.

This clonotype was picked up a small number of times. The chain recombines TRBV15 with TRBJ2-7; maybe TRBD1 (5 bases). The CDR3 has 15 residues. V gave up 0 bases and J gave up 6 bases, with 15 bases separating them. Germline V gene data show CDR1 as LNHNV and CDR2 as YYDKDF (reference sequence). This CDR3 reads CATSRDHGQITEQYF. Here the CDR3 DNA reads TGTGCCACCAGCAGAGATCACGGACAAATCACCGAGCAGTACTTC. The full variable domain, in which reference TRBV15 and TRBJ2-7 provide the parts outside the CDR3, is DAMVIQNPRYQVTQFGKPVTLSCSQTLNHNVMYWYQQKSSQAPKLLFHYYDKDFNNEADTPDNFQSRRPNTSFCFLDIRSPGLGDTAMYLCATSRDHGQITEQYFGPGTRLTVT.

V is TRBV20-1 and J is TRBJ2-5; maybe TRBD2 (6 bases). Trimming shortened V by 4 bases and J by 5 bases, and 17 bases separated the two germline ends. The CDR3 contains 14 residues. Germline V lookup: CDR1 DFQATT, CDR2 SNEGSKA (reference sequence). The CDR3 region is CSAIPGGAQETQYF. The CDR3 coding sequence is TGCAGTGCTATCCCCGGGGGAGCCCAGGAGACCCAGTACTTC.

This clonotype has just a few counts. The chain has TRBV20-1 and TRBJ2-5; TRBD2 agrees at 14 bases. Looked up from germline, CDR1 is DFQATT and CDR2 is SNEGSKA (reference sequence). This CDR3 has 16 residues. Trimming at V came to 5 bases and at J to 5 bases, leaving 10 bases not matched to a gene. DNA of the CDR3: TGCAGTGCTCCCAGACTAGCGGGGGGGTGGCGGGAGACCCAGTACTTC. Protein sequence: CSAPRLAGGWRETQYF.

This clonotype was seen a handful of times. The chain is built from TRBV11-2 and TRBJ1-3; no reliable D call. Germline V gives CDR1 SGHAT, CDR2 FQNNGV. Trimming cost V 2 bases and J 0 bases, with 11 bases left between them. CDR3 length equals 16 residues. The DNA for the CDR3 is TGTGCCAGCAGCTTACGGAAGGAGACCTCTGGAAACACCATATATTTT. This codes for CASSLRKETSGNTIYF.

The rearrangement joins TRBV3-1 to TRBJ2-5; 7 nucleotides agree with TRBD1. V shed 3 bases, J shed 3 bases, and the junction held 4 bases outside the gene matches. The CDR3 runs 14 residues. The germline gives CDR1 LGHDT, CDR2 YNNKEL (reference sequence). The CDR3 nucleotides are TGTGCCAGCAGCCATAGACAGGGAAAAGAGACCCAGTACTTC. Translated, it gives CASSHRQGKETQYF.

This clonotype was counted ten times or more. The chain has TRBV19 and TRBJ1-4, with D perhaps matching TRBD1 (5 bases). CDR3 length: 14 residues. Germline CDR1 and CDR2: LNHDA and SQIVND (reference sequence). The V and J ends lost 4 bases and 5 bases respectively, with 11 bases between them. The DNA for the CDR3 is TGTGCCAGTAGTAGCCACCGACAGAATGAAAAACTGTTTTTT. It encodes CASSSHRQNEKLFF.

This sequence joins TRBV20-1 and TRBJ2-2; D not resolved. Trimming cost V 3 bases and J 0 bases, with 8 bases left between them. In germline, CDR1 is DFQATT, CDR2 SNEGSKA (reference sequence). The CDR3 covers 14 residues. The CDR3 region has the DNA TGCAGTGCTAGGGCAGAGCCGAACACCGGGGAGCTGTTTTTT. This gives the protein CSARAEPNTGELFF.

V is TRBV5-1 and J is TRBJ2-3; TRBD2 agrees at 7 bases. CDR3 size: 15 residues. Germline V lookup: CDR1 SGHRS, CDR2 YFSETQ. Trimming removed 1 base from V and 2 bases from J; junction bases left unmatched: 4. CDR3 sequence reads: CASSLSGVATDTQYF. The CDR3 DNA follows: TGCGCCAGCAGCTTGAGCGGGGTTGCCACAGATACGCAGTATTTT.

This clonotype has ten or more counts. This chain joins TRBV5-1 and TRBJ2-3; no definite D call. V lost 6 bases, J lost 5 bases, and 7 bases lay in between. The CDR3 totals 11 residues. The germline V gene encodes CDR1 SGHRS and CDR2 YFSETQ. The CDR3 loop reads CASKFEDTQYF. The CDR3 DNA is TGCGCCAGCAAATTTGAAGATACGCAGTATTTT.

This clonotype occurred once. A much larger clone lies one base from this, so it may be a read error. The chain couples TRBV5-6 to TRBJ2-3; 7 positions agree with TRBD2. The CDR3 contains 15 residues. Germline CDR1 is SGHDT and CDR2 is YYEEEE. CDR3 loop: CASSPIAGRTDTHYF. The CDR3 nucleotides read TGTGCCAGCAGCCCGATAGCGGGCCGCACAGATACGCATTATTTT.

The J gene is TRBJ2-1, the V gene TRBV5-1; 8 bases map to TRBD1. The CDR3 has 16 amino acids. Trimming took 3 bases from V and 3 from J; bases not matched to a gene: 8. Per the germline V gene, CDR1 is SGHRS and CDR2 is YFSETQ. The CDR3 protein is CASSSEGQGGYNEQFF. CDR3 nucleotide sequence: TGCGCCAGCAGCTCGGAAGGACAGGGCGGCTACAATGAGCAGTTCTTC.

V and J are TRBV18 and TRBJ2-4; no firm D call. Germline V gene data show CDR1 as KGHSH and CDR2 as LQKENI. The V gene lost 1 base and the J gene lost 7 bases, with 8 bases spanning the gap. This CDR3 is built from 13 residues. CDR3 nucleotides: TGTGCCAGCTCACCACTTGGAAAGAACATTCAGTACTTC. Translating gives CASSPLGKNIQYF.

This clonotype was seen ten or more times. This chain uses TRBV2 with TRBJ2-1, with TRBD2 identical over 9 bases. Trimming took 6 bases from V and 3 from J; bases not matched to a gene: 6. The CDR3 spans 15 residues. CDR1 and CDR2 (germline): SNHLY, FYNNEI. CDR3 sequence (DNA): TGTGCCAGCAGCCCCGGACTAGCGTTCTACAATGAGCAGTTCTTC. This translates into CASSPGLAFYNEQFF.

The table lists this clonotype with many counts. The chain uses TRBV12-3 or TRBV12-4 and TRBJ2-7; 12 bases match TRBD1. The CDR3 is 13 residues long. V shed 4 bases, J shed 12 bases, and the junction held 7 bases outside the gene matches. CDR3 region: CASSSRDRGRMYF. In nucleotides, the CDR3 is TGTGCCAGCAGTTCCCGGGACAGGGGGCGGATGTACTTC.

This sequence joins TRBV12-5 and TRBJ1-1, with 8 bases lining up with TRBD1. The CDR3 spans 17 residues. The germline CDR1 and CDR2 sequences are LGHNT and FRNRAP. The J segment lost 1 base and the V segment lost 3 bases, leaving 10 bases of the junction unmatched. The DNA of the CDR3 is TGTGCTAGTGGTTTCTGGGTCCAAGGGACAGGGAACACTGAAGCTTTCTTT. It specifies CASGFWVQGTGNTEAFF.

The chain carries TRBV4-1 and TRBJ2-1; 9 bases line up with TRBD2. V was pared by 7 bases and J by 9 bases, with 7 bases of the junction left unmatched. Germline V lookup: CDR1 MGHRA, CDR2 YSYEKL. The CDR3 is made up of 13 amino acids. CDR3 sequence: CASTGGGAFEQFF. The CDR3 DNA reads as TGCGCCAGCACAGGCGGGGGGGCCTTTGAGCAGTTCTTC.

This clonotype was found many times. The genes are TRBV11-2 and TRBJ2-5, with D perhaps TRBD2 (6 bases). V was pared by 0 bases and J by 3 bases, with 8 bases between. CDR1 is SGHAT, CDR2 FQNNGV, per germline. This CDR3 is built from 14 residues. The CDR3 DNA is TGTGCCAGCAGCTTAGATCCGGGGGAAGAGACCCAGTACTTC. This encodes CASSLDPGEETQYF.

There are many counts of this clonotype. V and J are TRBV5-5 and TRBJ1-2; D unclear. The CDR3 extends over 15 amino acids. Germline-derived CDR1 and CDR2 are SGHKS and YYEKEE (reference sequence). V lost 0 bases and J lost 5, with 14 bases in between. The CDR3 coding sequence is TGTGCCAGCAGCTTGGGACAAACTAAGGAGTATGGCTACACCTTC. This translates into CASSLGQTKEYGYTF.

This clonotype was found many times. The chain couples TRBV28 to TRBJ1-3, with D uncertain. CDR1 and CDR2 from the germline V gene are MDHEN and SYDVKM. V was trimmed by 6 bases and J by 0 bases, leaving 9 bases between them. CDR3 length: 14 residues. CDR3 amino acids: CASSLDPSGNTIYF. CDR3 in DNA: TGTGCCAGCAGCCTCGATCCCTCTGGAAACACCATATATTTT. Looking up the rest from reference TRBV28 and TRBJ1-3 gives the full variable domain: DVKVTQSSRYLVKRTGEKVFLECVQDMDHENMFWYRQDPGLGLRLIYFSYDVKMKEKGDIPEGYSVSREKKERFSLILESASTNQTSMYLCASSLDPSGNTIYFGEGSWLTVV.

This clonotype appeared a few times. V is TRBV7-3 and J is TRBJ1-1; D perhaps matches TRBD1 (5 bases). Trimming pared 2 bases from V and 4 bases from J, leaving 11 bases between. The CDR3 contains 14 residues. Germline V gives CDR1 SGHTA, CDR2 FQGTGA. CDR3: CASSLFGAGTEAFF. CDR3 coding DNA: TGTGCCAGCAGCTTATTCGGGGCGGGCACTGAAGCTTTCTTT.

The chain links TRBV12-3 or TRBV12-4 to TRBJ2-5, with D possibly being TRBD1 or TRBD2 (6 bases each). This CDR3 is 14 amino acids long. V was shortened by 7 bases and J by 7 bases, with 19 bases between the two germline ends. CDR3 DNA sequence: TGTGCCAGCAACCCCTCGGGGGCCCCTTTGACCCAGTACTTC. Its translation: CASNPSGAPLTQYF.

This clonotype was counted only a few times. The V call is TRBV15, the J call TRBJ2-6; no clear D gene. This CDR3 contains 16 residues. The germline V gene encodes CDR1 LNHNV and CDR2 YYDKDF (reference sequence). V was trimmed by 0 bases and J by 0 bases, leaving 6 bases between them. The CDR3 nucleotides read TGTGCCACCAGCAGAGATATCTACTCTGGGGCCAACGTCCTGACTTTC. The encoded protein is CATSRDIYSGANVLTF.

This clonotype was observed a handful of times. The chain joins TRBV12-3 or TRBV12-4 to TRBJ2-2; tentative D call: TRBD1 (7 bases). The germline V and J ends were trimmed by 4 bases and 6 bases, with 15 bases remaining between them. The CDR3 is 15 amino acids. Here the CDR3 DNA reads TGTGCCAGCAGTTCCCCCAGGGGGGACCCCGGGGAGCTGTTTTTT. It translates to CASSSPRGDPGELFF.

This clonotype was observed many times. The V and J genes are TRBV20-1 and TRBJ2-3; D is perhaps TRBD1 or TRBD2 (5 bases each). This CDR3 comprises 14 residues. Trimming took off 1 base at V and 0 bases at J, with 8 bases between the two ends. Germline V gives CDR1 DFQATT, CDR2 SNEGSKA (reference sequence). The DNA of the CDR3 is TGCAGTGCTAGAGTCCGGGGCAGCACAGATACGCAGTATTTT. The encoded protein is CSARVRGSTDTQYF.

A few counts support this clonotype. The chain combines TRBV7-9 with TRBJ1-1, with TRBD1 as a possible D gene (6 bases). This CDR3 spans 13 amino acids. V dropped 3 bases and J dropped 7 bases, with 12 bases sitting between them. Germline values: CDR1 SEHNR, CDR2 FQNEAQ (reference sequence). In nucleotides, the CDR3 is TGTGCCAGCAGCTTCCTCGGACAGCATGAAGCTTTCTTT. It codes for CASSFLGQHEAFF.

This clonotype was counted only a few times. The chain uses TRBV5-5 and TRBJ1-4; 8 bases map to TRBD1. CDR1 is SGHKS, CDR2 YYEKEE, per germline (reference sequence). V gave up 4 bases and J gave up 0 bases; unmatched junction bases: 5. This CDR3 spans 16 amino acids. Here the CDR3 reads CASSPGQVATNEKLFF. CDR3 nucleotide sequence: TGTGCCAGCAGCCCGGGACAGGTAGCAACTAATGAAAAACTGTTTTTT.

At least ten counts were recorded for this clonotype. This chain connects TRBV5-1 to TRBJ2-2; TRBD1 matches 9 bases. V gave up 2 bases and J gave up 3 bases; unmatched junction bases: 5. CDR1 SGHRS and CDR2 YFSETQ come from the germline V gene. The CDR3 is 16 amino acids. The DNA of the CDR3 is TGCGCCAGCAGCTTTACAGGGGGCGCGGACACCGGGGAGCTGTTTTTT. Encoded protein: CASSFTGGADTGELFF.